This TCR beta chain stems from a study of T cell responses to AZD1222 COVID-19 vaccine. General study findings and limits: Females made up more of the donors, who were largely white British, and clonal diversity may have come out too low. No repertoire was sampled before or during the peak T cell response, only after it.

The assay was immunoSEQ multiplex PCR, and TCRdb's table has in-frame clones only and misses some. The table includes around 80,000 clones, over 75% detected once. This CDR3 contains 14 residues. The trim removed 1 base at V and 7 bases at J, leaving 6 bases unmatched. The germline V gene has CDR1 SNHLY and CDR2 FYNNEI. Second doses were pooled across both intervals (about 4 or about 12 weeks). A single count supports this clone. Its antigen is not known. Specimen: peripheral blood, collected 28 days after the second AZD1222 dose. This TCR came from an adult who received the AZD1222 COVID-19 vaccine. The chain recombines TRBV2 with TRBJ2-7; 8 positions match TRBD1. The DNA for the CDR3 is TGTGCCAGCAGTGAAGGTTGGACAGGGTGGGAGCAGTACTTC. Its protein is CASSEGWTGWEQYF.